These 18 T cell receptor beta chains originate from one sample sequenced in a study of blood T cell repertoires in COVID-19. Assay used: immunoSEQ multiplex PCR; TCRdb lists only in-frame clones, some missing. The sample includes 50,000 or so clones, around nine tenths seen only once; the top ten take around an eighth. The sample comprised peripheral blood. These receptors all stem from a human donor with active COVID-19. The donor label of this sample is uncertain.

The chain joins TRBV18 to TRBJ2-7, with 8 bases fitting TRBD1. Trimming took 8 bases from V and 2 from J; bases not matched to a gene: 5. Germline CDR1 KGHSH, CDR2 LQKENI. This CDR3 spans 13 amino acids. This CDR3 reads CASRQGRTYEQYF. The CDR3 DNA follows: TGTGCCAGCCGACAGGGGAGGACCTACGAGCAGTACTTC.

CDR3 nucleotide sequence: TGCAGTGCTAGTCCAGGATTTGGTCAGCCCCAGCATTTT. Translating it yields CSASPGFGQPQHF. The chain recombines TRBV20-1 with TRBJ1-5; no definite D call. The CDR3 loop spans 13 amino acids. V lost 3 bases, J lost 6 bases, and 12 bases lay in between. Germline V gene data show CDR1 as DFQATT and CDR2 as SNEGSKA (reference sequence).

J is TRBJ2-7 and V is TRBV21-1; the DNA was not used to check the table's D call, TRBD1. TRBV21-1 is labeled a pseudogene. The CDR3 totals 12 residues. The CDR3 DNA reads TGTGCCAGCTGTAGACAGTCCTACGAGCAGTACTTC. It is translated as CASCRQSYEQYF.

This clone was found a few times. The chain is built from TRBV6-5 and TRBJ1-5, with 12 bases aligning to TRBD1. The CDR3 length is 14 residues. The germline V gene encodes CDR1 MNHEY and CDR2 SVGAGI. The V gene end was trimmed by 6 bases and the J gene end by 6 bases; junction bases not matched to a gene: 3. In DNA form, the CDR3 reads TGTGCCAGCAGAGGGACAGGGGGCTTTCAGCCCCAGCATTTT. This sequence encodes CASRGTGGFQPQHF.

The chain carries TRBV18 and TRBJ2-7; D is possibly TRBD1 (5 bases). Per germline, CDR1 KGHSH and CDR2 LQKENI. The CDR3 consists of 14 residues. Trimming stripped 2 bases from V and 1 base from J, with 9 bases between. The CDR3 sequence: CASSPYDSSYEQYF. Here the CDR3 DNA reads TGTGCCAGCTCACCATACGACAGTTCCTACGAGCAGTACTTC. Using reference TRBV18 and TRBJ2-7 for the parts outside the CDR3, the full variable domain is NAGVMQNPRHLVRRRGQEARLRCSPMKGHSHVYWYRQLPEEGLKFMVYLQKENIIDESGMPKERFSAEFPKEGPSILRIQQVVRGDSAAYFCASSPYDSSYEQYFGPGTRLTVT.

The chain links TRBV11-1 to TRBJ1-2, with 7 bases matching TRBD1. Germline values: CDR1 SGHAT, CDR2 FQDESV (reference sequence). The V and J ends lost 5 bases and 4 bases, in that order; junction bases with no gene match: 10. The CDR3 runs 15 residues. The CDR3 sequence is CASSRASGGGYGYTF. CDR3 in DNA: TGTGCCAGCAGCCGAGCCTCAGGGGGAGGCTATGGCTACACCTTC.

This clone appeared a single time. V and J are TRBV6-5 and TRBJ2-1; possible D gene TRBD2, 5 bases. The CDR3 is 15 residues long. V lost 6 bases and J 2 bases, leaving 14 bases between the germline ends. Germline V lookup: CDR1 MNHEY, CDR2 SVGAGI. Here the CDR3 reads CASSNGGYTYNEQFF. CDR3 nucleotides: TGTGCCAGCAGCAATGGCGGGTATACCTACAATGAGCAGTTCTTC.

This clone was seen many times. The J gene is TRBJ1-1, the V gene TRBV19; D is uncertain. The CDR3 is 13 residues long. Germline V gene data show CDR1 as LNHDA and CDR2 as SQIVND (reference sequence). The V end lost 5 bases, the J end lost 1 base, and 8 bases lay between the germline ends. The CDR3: CASSRAANTEAFF. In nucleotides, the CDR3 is TGTGCCAGTAGTCGCGCGGCGAACACTGAAGCTTTCTTT. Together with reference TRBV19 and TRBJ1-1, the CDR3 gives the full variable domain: DGGITQSPKYLFRKEGQNVTLSCEQNLNHDAMYWYRQDPGQGLRLIYYSQIVNDFQKGDIAEGYSVSREKKESFPLTVTSAQKNPTAFYLCASSRAANTEAFFGQGTRLTVV.

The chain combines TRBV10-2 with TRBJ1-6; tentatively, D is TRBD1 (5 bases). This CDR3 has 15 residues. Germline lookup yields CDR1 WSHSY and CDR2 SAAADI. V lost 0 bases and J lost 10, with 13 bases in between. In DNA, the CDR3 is TGCGCCAGCAGTGAGTCGATAGGGAGGGGCTCACCCCTCCACTTT. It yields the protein CASSESIGRGSPLHF.

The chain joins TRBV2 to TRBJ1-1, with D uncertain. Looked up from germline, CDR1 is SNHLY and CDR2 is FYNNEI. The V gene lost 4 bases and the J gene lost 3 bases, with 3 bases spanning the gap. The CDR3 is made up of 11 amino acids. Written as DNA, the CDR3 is TGTGCCAGCAGTGCGGACACTGAAGCTTTCTTT. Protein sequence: CASSADTEAFF. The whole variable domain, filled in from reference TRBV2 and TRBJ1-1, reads EPEVTQTPSHQVTQMGQEVILRCVPISNHLYFYWYRQILGQKVEFLVSFYNNEISEKSEIFDDQFSVERPDGSNFTLKIRSTKLEDSAMYFCASSADTEAFFGQGTRLTVV.

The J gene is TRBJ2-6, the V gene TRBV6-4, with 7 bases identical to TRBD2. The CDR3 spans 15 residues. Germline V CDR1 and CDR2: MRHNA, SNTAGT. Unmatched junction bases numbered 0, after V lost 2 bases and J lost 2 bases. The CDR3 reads CASSDGGAGANVLTF. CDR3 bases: TGTGCCAGCAGTGACGGGGGGGCTGGGGCCAACGTCCTGACTTTC.

For the CDR3, the DNA is TGTGCCAGCAGCTGGGGACTAGCGGGGGGCTCCGATACGCAGTATTTT. Translation gives CASSWGLAGGSDTQYF. The J gene is TRBJ2-3, the V gene TRBV7-2; TRBD2 aligns across 15 bases. The germline V gene encodes CDR1 SGHTA and CDR2 FQGNSA. This CDR3 comprises 16 residues. Trimming at V came to 4 bases and at J to 6 bases, leaving 5 bases not matched to a gene.

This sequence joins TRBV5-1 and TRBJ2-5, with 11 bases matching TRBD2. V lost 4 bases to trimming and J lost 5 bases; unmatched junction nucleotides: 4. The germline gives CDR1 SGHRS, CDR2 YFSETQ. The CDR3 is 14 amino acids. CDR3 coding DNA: TGCGCCAGCAGCCCGGCTAGCGGGAGGGAGACCCAGTACTTC. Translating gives CASSPASGRETQYF. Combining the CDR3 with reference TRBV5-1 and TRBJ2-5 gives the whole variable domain KAGVTQTPRYLIKTRGQQVTLSCSPISGHRSVSWYQQTPGQGLQFLFEYFSETQRNKGNFPGRFSGRQFSNSRSEMNVSTLELGDSALYLCASSPASGRETQYFGPGTRLLVL.

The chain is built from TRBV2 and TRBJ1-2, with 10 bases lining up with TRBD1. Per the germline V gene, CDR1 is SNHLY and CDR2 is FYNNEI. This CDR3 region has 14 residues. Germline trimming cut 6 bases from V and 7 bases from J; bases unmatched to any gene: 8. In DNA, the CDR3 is TGTGCCAGCAGCGGGACAGGGGTGAGATCTGGCTACACCTTC. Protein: CASSGTGVRSGYTF.

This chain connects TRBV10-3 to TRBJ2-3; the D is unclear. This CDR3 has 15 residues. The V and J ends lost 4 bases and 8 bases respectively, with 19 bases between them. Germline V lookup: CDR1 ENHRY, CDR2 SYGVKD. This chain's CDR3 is CAISVSEDSPGTQYF. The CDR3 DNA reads TGTGCCATCAGTGTTTCCGAAGATTCCCCCGGTACGCAGTATTTT.

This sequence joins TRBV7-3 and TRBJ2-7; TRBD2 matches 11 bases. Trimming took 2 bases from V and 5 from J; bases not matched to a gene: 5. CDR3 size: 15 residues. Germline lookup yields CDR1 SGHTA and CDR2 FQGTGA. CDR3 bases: TGTGCCAGCAGCTTATTAGCGGGAGGGCCCAACGAGCAGTACTTC. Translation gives CASSLLAGGPNEQYF.

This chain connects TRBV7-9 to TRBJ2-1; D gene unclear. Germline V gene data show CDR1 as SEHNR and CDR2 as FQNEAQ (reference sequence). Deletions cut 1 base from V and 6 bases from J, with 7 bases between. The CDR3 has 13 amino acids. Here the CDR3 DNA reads TGTGCCAGCAGCTTAGGCGGCCTCAATGAGCAGTTCTTC. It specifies CASSLGGLNEQFF.

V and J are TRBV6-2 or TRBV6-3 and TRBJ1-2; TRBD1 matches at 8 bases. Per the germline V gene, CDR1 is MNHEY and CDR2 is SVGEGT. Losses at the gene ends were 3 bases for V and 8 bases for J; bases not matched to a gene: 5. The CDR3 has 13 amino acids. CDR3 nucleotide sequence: TGTGCCAGCAGTTATGAGACAGGGGACGGCTACACCTTC. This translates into CASSYETGDGYTF.